This paragraph covers one T cell receptor beta chain sequence. The antigen it binds to is not known. Qualities for individual bases were not recorded, and no much larger clone is one base off. The donors were healthy, HIV-negative adults who had no recently reported acute infections or vaccinations. All donors were Caucasian adults living in Nashville, Tennessee, USA. In the unsorted samples, 70 million to 90 million PBMCs were counted, and genomic DNA was extracted using the QIAamp DNA Blood Mini kit. Blood was collected by leukapheresis, and PBMCs were isolated by Ficoll-Histopaque density gradient centrifugation and then cryopreserved in liquid nitrogen vapor phase. TCR CDR3 regions were amplified from genomic DNA by multiplex PCR using the deep immunoSEQ assay. Extracted genomic DNA from each cell subset was spread evenly across all wells of several immunoSEQ 96-well plates, with each plate serving as a replicate. For unsorted PBMC, each replicate PCR was loaded with roughly 270 ng genomic DNA, equivalent to 25,000 to 35,000 T cell genomes. Unsorted PBMC genomic DNA was sequenced across ten immunoSEQ deep assay plates. The purified libraries were quantified using a Qubit 3.0 fluorometer, sized with a Bioanalyzer 2100, and then quantified again using the KAPA Library Quantification kit. Every immunoSEQ 96-well plate was sequenced on a separate single-read 150-cycle Illumina NextSeq 550 flow cell. In the source study's methods: The immunoSEQ output contained only junctional sequences without quality scores, so filtering could not match that applied to full-length reads. To assign V/J genes and CDR3, sequences were annotated using PyIR, a Python wrapper for IgBLAST v1.9, with IMGT germline references. Reads with weak V/J assignments (E-value above 1e-6), missing CDR3, stop codons, out-of-frame junctions, or ambiguous translated residues were removed. V3J clonotypes were defined by identical inferred V gene, J gene, and CDR3 amino acid sequence. Percentage overlap between repertoires was calculated by dividing the number of shared unique clonotypes by the size of the smaller repertoire. Richness of each repertoire was evaluated using RTK rarefaction, the Chao1 estimator, and Recon v2.1 estimates of unobserved clonotypes. TCRdb carries this immuneACCESS record with in-frame sequences only. Its versions omit some clonotypes, under half of them owing to an unresolved V gene in the studies checked, with the rest unexplained. Clonal size and the V and J genes are those of that table, whereas D and trimming came from the DNA. The sample table records 450,000 to 500,000 clones; approximately 81% of these occur just once. The biggest ten clones account for 10% to 15% of the sample.

These data are taken from a study of shared clonotypes between healthy human individuals (dated by TCRdb to 2018 to 2020). For context, the study as a whole: A couple of women and a few men aged 18 to 49 years were included in the cohort. To estimate repertoire size and how much clonotypes are shared between individuals, the study performed deep sequencing of blood TCR repertoires from 4 to 6 healthy adults. Between about 0.85 and 9.5 billion PBMCs per donor were obtained by leukapheresis. To increase sequencing depth and limit assay-specific biases, different laboratories used diverse techniques to prepare libraries and sequence TCR repertoires.

Results the study describes overall, beyond this receptor: Pairwise subsampling led to the expectation that sequencing depth would affect the degree of clonotype sharing among donors. Because the study included a small number of donors, the genetic and exposure-history diversity represented was limited. Only blood was sampled, and tissue TCR repertoires likely differ from those in blood.

The sequencing sample was made of PBMCs. This TCR was recovered from a middle-aged woman in good health. Some clones in this sample may be carry-over from other donors' samples.

The nucleotides read TGTGCCACCAGCAGAGAGCAGGGACAGCATATTCAAGAGACCCAGTACTTC. Translation gives CATSREQGQHIQETQYF. The sequence links TRBV15 to TRBJ2-5; a stretch of 7 junction bases matches TRBD1. Sequences LNHNV (CDR1) and YYDKDF (CDR2) are obtained from the germline V gene (reference sequence). V is cut back by 0 bases and J by 2 bases, with 9 bases in the junction unmatched. The CDR3, from cysteine to phenylalanine, totals 17 residues. Just the 51-base CDR3 DNA is kept, in frame starting at base 1.